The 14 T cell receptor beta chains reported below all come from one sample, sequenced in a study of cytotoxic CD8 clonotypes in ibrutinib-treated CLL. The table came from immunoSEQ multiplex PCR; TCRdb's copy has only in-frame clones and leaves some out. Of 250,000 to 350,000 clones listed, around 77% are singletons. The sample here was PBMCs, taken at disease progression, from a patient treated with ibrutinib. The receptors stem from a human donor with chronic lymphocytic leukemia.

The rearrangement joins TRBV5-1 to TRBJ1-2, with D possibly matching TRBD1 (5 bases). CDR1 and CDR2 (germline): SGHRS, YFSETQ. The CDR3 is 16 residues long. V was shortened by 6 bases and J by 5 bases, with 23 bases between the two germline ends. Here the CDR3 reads CASTPDRSFYDYGYTF. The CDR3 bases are TGCGCCAGCACCCCCGACAGATCTTTTTATGATTATGGCTACACCTTC.

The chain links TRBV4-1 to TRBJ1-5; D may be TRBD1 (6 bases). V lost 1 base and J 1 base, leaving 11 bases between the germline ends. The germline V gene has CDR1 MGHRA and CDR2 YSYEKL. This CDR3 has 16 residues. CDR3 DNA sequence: TGCGCCAGCAGCCAAGGGGGGGCGACGAGCAATCAGCCCCAGCATTTT. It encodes CASSQGGATSNQPQHF.

The CDR3 loop is CASSPGSTDTQYF. CDR3 DNA: TGTGCCAGCAGCCCGGGGAGCACAGATACGCAGTATTTT. The chain couples TRBV7-3 to TRBJ2-3; tentatively, D is TRBD2 (5 bases). Trimming cost V 5 bases and J 0 bases, with 6 bases left between them. CDR1 and CDR2 from the germline V gene are SGHTA and FQGTGA. The CDR3 is 13 amino acids.

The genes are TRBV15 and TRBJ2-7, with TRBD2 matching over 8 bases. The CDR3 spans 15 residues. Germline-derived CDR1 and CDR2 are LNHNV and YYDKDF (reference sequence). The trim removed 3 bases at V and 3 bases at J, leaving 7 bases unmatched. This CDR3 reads CATSSREGDFYEQYF. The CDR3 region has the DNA TGTGCCACCAGCAGCCGGGAGGGCGATTTCTACGAGCAGTACTTC.

This CDR3 reads CSAGQGISGNTIYF. The CDR3, as DNA: TGCAGCGCAGGACAGGGTATTTCTGGAAACACCATATATTTT. V is TRBV29-1 and J is TRBJ1-3, with 8 positions matching TRBD1. The germline CDR1 and CDR2 sequences are SQVTM and ANQGSEA. Trimming at V came to 7 bases and at J to 1 base, leaving 6 bases not matched to a gene. The CDR3 covers 14 residues.

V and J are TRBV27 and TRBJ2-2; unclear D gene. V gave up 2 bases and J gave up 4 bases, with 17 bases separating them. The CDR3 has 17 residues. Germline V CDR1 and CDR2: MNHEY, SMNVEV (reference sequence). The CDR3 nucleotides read TGTGCCAGCAGTTTAACTGCTGCCCTCTTAGCCACCGGGGAGCTGTTTTTT. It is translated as CASSLTAALLATGELFF.

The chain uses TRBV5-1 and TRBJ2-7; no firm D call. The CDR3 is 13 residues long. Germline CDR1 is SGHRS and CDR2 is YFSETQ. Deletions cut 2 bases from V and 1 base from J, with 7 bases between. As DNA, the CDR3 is TGCGCCAGCAGCTTTTCACGATCCTACGAGCAGTACTTC. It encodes CASSFSRSYEQYF.

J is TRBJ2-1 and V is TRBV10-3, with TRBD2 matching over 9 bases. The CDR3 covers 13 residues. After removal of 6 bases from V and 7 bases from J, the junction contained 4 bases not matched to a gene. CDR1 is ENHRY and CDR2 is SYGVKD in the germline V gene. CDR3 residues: CAIRASGTNEQFF. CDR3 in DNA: TGTGCCATCAGGGCTAGCGGGACGAATGAGCAGTTCTTC.

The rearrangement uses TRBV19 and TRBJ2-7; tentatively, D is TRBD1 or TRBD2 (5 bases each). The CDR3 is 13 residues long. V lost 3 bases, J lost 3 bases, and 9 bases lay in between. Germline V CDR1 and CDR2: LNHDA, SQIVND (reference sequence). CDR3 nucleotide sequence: TGTGCCAGTAGTATGGGGACGGACTACGAGCAGTACTTC. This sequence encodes CASSMGTDYEQYF.

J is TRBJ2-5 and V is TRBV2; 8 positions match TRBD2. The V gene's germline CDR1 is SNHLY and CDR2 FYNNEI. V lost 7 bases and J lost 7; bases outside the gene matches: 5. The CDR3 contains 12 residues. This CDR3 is CASTSGSATQYF. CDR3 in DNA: TGTGCCAGCACTAGCGGGTCAGCGACCCAGTACTTC.

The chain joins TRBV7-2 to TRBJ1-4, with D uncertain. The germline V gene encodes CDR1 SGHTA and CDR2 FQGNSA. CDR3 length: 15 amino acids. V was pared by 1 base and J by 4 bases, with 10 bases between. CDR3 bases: TGTGCCAGCAGCTTAGATAGGGCCTATAATGAAAAACTGTTTTTT. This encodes CASSLDRAYNEKLFF. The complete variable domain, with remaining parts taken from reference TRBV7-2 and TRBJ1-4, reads GAGVSQSPSNKVTEKGKDVELRCDPISGHTALYWYRQSLGQGLEFLIYFQGNSAPDKSGLPSDRFSAERTGGSVSTLTIQRTQQEDSAVYLCASSLDRAYNEKLFFGSGTQLSVL.

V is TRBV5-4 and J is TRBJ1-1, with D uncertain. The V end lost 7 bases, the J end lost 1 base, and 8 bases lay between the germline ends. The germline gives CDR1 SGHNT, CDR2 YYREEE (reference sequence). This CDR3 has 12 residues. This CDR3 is CASGPPNTEAFF. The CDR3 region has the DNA TGTGCCAGCGGTCCCCCGAACACTGAAGCTTTCTTT.

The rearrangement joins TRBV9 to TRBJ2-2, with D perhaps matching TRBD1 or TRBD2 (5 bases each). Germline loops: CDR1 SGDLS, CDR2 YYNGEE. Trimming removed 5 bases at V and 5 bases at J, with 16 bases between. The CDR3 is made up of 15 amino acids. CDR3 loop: CASRGRPPRTGELFF. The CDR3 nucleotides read TGTGCCAGCAGGGGACGACCCCCGAGGACCGGGGAGCTGTTTTTT.

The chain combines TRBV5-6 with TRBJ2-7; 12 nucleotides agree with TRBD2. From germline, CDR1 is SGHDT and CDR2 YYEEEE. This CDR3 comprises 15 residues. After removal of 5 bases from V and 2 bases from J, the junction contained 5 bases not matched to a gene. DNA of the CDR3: TGTGCCAGCAGTAAGACTAGCGGGGGCACCTACGAGCAGTACTTC. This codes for CASSKTSGGTYEQYF.